This is a list of T cell receptor beta chains from one sample in a study of cytomegalovirus exposure and HLA in healthy donors. The repertoire was sequenced with immunoSEQ multiplex PCR; TCRdb's copy has only in-frame clones and lacks some. The table records about 78,000 clones, 65% to 85% of them present only once. The sample comprised PBMCs. The receptors were sampled from a woman between 45 and 65 years old in good health and CMV-seronegative. Both conserved end residues are part of each CDR3. The D gene is left open where the match is weak. Clone sizes are given selectively: once, few, many, or a class where the clone is expanded.

>-|-|TRBJ2-7|TRBV5-4
CASSISGTYEQYF
TGTGCCAGCAGCATTAGCGGTACCTACGAGCAGTACTTC
>-|TRBD1|TRBJ2-4|TRBV10-3
CAISDFGQGAAKNIQYF
TGTGCCATCAGTGACTTTGGACAGGGGGCCGCCAAAAACATTCAGTACTTC
>-|TRBD1|TRBJ1-4|TRBV7-2
CASSVRLAGGSEKLFF
TGTGCCAGCAGCGTTAGGTTGGCAGGGGGCTCTGAAAAACTGTTTTTT
>-|-|TRBJ2-2|TRBV5-6
CASSLVRFTNTGELFF
TGTGCCAGCAGCTTGGTCAGATTTACGAACACCGGGGAGCTGTTTTTT
>-|-|TRBJ1-3|TRBV5-4
CASSKTAFGENTIYF
TGTGCCAGCAGCAAGACAGCATTTGGTGAGAACACCATATATTTT
>-|-|TRBJ2-5|TRBV5-1
CASSLTTAKETQYF
TGCGCCAGCAGCTTGACTACGGCAAAAGAGACCCAGTACTTC
>-|-|TRBJ1-3|TRBV5-4
CASSLAPRGSGNTIYF
TGTGCCAGCAGCTTGGCCCCCCGCGGCTCTGGAAACACCATATATTTT
>-|-|TRBJ1-1|TRBV11-1
CASSHPKQGRFVTEAFF
TGTGCCAGCAGCCACCCCAAGCAGGGTCGGTTTGTCACTGAAGCTTTCTTT
>-|-|TRBJ1-1|TRBV5-6
CASSSGAGRNTEAFF
TGTGCCAGCAGCTCCGGCGCGGGGAGGAACACTGAAGCTTTCTTT
>-|-|TRBJ1-2|TRBV27
CASMPLGGGYTF
TGTGCCAGCATGCCCTTGGGAGGAGGCTACACCTTC
>-|-|TRBJ2-1|TRBV7-9
CASSLAGSTNEQFF
TGTGCCAGCAGCTTAGCAGGGAGTACGAATGAGCAGTTCTTC
>-|-|TRBJ1-4|TRBV13
CASSSTYREGKLFF
TGTGCCAGCAGTTCGACGTACAGGGAGGGAAAACTGTTTTTT
>-|TRBD1|TRBJ2-3|TRBV5-6
CASSLGQGFRDTQYF
TGTGCCAGCAGCCTGGGACAGGGGTTTAGGGATACGCAGTATTTT
>few|-|TRBJ2-3|TRBV28
CASLPSGTDTQYF
TGTGCCAGCCTTCCTAGCGGCACAGATACGCAGTATTTT
>-|TRBD2|TRBJ2-2|TRBV5-1
CASSPLAGSNTGELFF
TGCGCCAGCAGCCCCCTAGCGGGGTCGAACACCGGGGAGCTGTTTTTT